This is a list of T cell receptor beta chains from one sample in a study of blood T cell repertoires in COVID-19. Profiling relied on immunoSEQ multiplex PCR, and the TCRdb table lists in-frame clones only, not all of them. The sample yields over 200,000 clones, nearly 90% seen once. The sequencing input was peripheral blood. The origin of the receptors is a human donor in a cohort sampled during active COVID-19. Each CDR3 is given without its conserved first and last residue. The order of the fields is V gene, J gene, CDR3 protein.

TRBV4-3	TRBJ2-1	ASSQYPGVKHNEQF
TRBV3-1/TRBV3-2	TRBJ2-7	ASSQDVRFFPYEQY
TRBV7-9	TRBJ1-3	ASSFQGLGNTIY
TRBV9	TRBJ2-1	ASSVNGPSGTTSYNEQF
TRBV6-6	TRBJ1-1	ASSLDRVNTEAF
TRBV9	TRBJ2-7	ASSPGHPTTYEQY
TRBV6-5	TRBJ1-4	ASRTGVRGEKLF
TRBV6-5	TRBJ1-2	ASSRTGQDYGYT
TRBV7-9	TRBJ2-7	ASSLKGDGSYEQY
TRBV24-1	TRBJ2-1	ATSETSGSVLDEQF
TRBV12-3/TRBV12-4	TRBJ1-2	ASSVGPGGYT
TRBV7-9	TRBJ2-7	ASSPGLASDEQY
TRBV6-2/TRBV6-3	TRBJ1-1	ASSRRTGTGVEAF
TRBV27	TRBJ1-5	ASSLSQGRNQPQH
TRBV6-2/TRBV6-3	TRBJ1-5	ASSYSKRGGGNQPQH
TRBV6-5	TRBJ2-7	ASSSLGGVSYEQY
TRBV7-6	TRBJ2-7	ASSPTGTGGYEQY
TRBV19	TRBJ2-3	ASSSPGGSTDTQY
TRBV5-6	TRBJ2-3	ASSSRAALDTQY
TRBV7-2	TRBJ2-7	ASSYSEGRGEQY
TRBV7-2	TRBJ1-2	ASSSPGAQTYGYT
TRBV3-1/TRBV3-2	TRBJ1-1	ASRCEMNTEAF
TRBV9	TRBJ1-3	ASSVNQGPGNTIY
TRBV27	TRBJ1-4	ASSSDRVGLGFGRANEKLF
TRBV18	TRBJ1-2	ASSPDRAYGYT
TRBV9	TRBJ1-4	ASSVGLATNEKLF
TRBV28	TRBJ1-1	ASIHNTEAF
TRBV9	TRBJ2-7	ASSPRTSGRSYEQY
TRBV19	TRBJ2-2	ASSIVGGAGELF
TRBV18	TRBJ2-1	ASSPPVRVDEQF
TRBV5-1	TRBJ2-7	ASSLAGQGSYEQY
TRBV19	TRBJ2-2	ASSQLAGPTGELF
TRBV6-5	TRBJ1-2	ASSQTGTGSYGYT
TRBV5-1	TRBJ2-7	ASRFTSGFYEQY
TRBV19	TRBJ1-2	ASTTSDRRAKT
TRBV4-3	TRBJ2-2	ASSQITRGGTGELF
TRBV30	TRBJ2-7	AWSVDRRGGLYEQY
TRBV7-7	TRBJ2-7	ASSLVFGSAYEQY
TRBV7-9	TRBJ1-1	ASSPVGDRGSRTEAF
TRBV19	TRBJ1-2	ASSITLFGEGRYGYT
TRBV7-8	TRBJ1-2	ASSFSAGIGTNYGYT
TRBV7-9	TRBJ2-7	ASSPRGNYYEQY
TRBV9	TRBJ2-3	ASSEGSGAGEADTQY
TRBV19	TRBJ2-2	ASSQGATGTGELF
TRBV7-9	TRBJ2-7	ASSSDSGQY
TRBV28	TRBJ1-5	ASSLGGRLNQPQH
TRBV18	TRBJ2-3	ASSPVAQREVGNTDTQY
TRBV7-9	TRBJ2-7	ASSLSGQGYEQY
TRBV7-8	TRBJ2-1	ASSLAGGQGEQF